This T cell receptor (beta chain) originates from a study of T cell responses to AZD1222 COVID-19 vaccine. The study's findings and limits: Spike-specific TCR breadth rose after two AZD1222 doses, and depth rose as well.

Here immunoSEQ multiplex PCR was the method, and the copy in TCRdb shows in-frame clones only, minus some. The sample lists approximately 220,000 clones; more than 85% were seen once. Details on this clone: The antigen remains undetermined.

Trimming removed 7 bases from V and 5 bases from J, with 11 bases in between. Germline V lookup: CDR1 MDHEN, CDR2 SYDVKM. The CDR3 runs 12 residues. This chain uses TRBV28 with TRBJ1-1; a possible D gene is TRBD1 (6 bases). The sequencing used peripheral blood, collected on day 0 of MenACWY control vaccination. The receptor was isolated from an adult in good health. The CDR3 loop reads CASKGEGTEAFF. The CDR3 region has the DNA TGTGCCAGCAAGGGGGAGGGGACTGAAGCTTTCTTT.